This T cell receptor beta chain was retrieved from a study of CD8 T cells in ankylosing spondylitis. CDR3 length equals 13 residues. Trimming took off 3 bases at V and 4 bases at J, with 10 bases between the two ends. In germline, CDR1 is DFQATT, CDR2 SNEGSKA (reference sequence). This clonotype occurred a few times. Its cognate antigen is unknown. Notes on the study in general: Within peripheral blood, clones linked to disease were CD8+ and relatively rare. Earlier studies detected some motif variants in reactive arthritis synovial fluid and blood. Seemingly characteristic of ankylosing spondylitis blood was a TCR beta motif consisting of under 10 highly homologous variants.

Using quantitative 5'-RACE with molecular barcodes, the authors made TCR beta libraries. A single record per CDR3 protein comes from TCRdb applying MiXCR to the 5' RACE reads. The sample has some 840,000 distinct CDR3 sequences, 12% seen once. Sequencing used blood, either unsorted or a sorted T cell fraction (not recorded which). The chain carries TRBV20-1 and TRBJ1-5, with D unclear. The TCR was taken from a male donor with ankylosing spondylitis. In nucleotides, the CDR3 is TGCAGTGCTAGGACCATCCTAAATCAGCCCCAGCATTTT. Encoded protein: CSARTILNQPQHF.